This T cell receptor (beta chain) came from a study of identical twins (dated by TCRdb to the mid-2010s). Background for the entire study: To test whether fetal clonotypes persist, this study deep-sequenced TCR alpha and beta repertoires from monozygotic twins, from unrelated adults of various ages, and from cord blood. Replicate twin experiments were performed at different times using different library preparation protocols to rule out contamination.

Many counts were recorded for this clonotype. The specificity of this receptor is unknown. No qualities accompany the bases; no much larger clone lies one base away. Library preparation was by 5' RACE. Instrument used: Illumina HiSeq 2000. A universal primer binding site was introduced by template switching, and a unique molecular identifier was present in the final cDNA, enabling accurate counting of TCR cDNA molecules. First-strand cDNA for TCR alpha and beta chains was synthesized from specific primers in the conserved constant-segment region. To control for contamination, every cDNA library carried two barcodes: a SMART-Mk sample barcode plus Illumina barcodes. TruSeq adapter sequences along with Illumina sample barcodes were introduced in two successive PCR steps. The TCR alpha and beta cDNA libraries were sequenced on the Illumina HiSeq platform using custom primers. The study's processing was this. MiGEC was used to process raw reads and extract unique molecular identifiers, and MiXCR was used to find CDR3 positions. Recombination models were inferred per individual with the repgenHMM and IGoR tools using an EM algorithm. Shared clonotypes were analyzed with the tcR package in R, and sharing was normalized by the product of cloneset sizes. To study raw recombination free of thymic and clonal selection effects, out-of-frame nonproductive sequences were analyzed. TCRdb itself trimmed the public reads at Q25 with fastp, ran MiXCR and retained productive beta chains. For every CDR3 protein sequence, its rows merge into one entry that carries the most common genes and DNA. It is TCRdb's table, rather than the study itself, that gives the V and J calls and clone size. This sample lists a few hundred thousand distinct CDR3 sequences; about 13% were detected once. The ten largest account for 3.5% to 4.5% of the sample.

V loses 4 bases, J loses 2 bases, and the germline ends lie 15 bases apart. CDR1 and CDR2, looked up from the germline V gene (reference sequence), are DFQATT and SNEGSKA. Spanning cysteine to phenylalanine, the CDR3 consists of 15 amino acids. Of the read, only the CDR3 DNA is kept; its 45 bases are in frame from base 1. Every donor was a healthy Caucasian. The twin cohort consisted of three pairs of female monozygotic twins, all aged about 18 to 30 years. Using Miltenyi CD45RO+ enrichment and human naive T-cell isolation kits, memory (CD45RO+) and naive T cells were isolated from PBMC. General findings and caveats noted by the study authors: Out-of-frame TCR alpha sequences shared between twins showed an excess of low generation-probability sequences compared with coincidental sharing between unrelated individuals. Recombination models systematically underestimated out-of-frame TCR alpha sharing in monozygotic twins but agreed with sharing between unrelated individuals. The excess sharing between twins in beta out-of-frame sequences was weaker because fewer shared sequences reduced the signal-to-noise ratio. Fewer insertions were carried by abundant cord blood beta clonotypes, a similar but weaker trend appeared in young adult naive repertoires, and no such trend appeared in memory repertoires. Because the same donors could not be followed over many years, conclusions were based on cross-sectional statistical analysis. Invariant T cells such as MAIT and iNKT could partly confound zero-insertion analyses, although diverse VJ usage argued against such confounding for most clonotypes.

A further study also used this sample, focusing on yellow fever vaccine responses in identical twins. The second paper states: The authors reported that the T cell response to vaccination in identical twins appeared partly convergent and partly personalized. In the study, vaccine-responding T cell clones were precisely tracked in identical twins.

The receptor was isolated from a woman aged 18-29 years in good health. The chain links TRBV20-1 with TRBJ1-5, with the D gene too uncertain to name. Sequencing input: memory (CD45RO+) T cells sorted from blood. The label giving this sample's cell subset or site can be read as: CD45RO+ enriched T cells. The nucleotides are TGCAGTGCTATCAGATTGGGATTAGGCAATCAGCCCCAGCATTTT. The resulting protein is CSAIRLGLGNQPQHF.